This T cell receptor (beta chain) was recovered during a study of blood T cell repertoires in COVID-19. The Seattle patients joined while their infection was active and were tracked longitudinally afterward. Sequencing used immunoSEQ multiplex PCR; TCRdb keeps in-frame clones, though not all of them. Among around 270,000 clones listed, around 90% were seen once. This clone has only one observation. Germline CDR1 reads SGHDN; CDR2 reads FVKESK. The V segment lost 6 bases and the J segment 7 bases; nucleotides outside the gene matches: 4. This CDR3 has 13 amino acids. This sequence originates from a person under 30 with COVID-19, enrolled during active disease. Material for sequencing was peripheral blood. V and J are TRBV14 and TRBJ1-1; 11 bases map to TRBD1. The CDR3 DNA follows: TGTGCCAGCAGAGGGACAGGGGGAGGTGAAGCTTTCTTT. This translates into CASRGTGGGEAFF.